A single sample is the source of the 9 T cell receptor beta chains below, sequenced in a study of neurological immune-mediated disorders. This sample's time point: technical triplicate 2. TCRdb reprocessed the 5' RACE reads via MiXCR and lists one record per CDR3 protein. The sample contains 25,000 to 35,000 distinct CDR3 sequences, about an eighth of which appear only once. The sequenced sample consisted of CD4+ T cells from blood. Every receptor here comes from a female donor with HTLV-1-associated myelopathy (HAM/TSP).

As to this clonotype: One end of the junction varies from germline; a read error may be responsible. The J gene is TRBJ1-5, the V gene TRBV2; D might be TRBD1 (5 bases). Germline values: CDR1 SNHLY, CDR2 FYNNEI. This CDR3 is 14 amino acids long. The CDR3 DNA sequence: TGTGCCAGGAGTGCGTCTAGGGGAGCGGGGCCACAGCATTTT. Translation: CARSASRGAGPQHF.

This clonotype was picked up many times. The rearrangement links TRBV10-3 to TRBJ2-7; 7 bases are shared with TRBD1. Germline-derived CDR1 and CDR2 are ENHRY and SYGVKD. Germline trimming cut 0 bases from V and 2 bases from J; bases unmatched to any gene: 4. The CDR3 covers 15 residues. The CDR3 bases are TGTGCCATCAGTGAGTCACAGGGGCAGCCCTACGAGCAGTACTTC. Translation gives CAISESQGQPYEQYF.

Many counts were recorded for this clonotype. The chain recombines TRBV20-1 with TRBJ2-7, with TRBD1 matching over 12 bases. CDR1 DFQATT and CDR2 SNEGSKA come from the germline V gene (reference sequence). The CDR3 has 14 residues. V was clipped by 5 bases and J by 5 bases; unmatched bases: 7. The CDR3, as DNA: TGCAGTGCTGAACCGGGACAGGGGGCAAACGAGCAGTACTTC. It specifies CSAEPGQGANEQYF.

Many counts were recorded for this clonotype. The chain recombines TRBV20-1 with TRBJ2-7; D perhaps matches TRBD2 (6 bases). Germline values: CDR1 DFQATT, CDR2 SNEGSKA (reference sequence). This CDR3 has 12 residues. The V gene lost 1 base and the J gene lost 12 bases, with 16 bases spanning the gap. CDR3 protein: CSARAVTSGGYF. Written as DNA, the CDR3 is TGCAGTGCTAGAGCTGTCACCTCCGGGGGGTACTTC.

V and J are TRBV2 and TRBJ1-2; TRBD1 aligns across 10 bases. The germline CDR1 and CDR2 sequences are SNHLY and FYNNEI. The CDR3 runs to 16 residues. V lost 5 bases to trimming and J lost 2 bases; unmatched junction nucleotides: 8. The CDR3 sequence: CASSNPGQGVNYGYTF. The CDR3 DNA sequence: TGTGCCAGCAGTAACCCCGGACAGGGGGTAAACTATGGCTACACCTTC.

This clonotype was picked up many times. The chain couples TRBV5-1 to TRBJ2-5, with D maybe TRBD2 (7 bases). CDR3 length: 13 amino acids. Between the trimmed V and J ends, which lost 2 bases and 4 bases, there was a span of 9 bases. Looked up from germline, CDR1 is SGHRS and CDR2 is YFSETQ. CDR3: CASSFRGGETQYF. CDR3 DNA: TGCGCCAGCAGCTTTAGGGGGGGAGAGACCCAGTACTTC.

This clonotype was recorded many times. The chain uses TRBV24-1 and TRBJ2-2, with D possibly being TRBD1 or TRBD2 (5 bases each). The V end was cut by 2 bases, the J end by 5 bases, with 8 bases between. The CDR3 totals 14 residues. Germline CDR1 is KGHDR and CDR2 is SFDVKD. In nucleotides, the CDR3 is TGTGCCACCAGTGATTGGGACGCTACCGGGGAGCTGTTTTTT. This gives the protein CATSDWDATGELFF.

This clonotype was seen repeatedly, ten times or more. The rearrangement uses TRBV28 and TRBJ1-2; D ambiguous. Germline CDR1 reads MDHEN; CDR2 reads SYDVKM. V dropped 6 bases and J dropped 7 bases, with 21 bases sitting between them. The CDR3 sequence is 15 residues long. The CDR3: CASSPPLGSGRGYTF. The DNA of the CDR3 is TGTGCCAGCAGCCCCCCTCTTGGATCAGGCCGTGGCTACACCTTC.

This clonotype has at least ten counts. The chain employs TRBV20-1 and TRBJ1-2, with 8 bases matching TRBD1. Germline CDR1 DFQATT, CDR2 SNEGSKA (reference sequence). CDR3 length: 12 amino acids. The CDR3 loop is CSPGRGLDGYTF. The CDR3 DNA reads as TGCAGCCCTGGCAGGGGGCTAGATGGCTACACCTTC.